This TCR beta chain originates from a study of blood T cell repertoires in COVID-19. The wider study: Researchers got acute and convalescent COVID-19 samples from the United States, Italy and Spain. PBMCs, B-cell-depleted T cells, or T cells provided the cDNA or gDNA that made up the material.

Original handling: Researchers report that nucleated cell counts were estimated from reference gene primer amplification. Data came from immunoSEQ multiplex PCR; TCRdb stores just in-frame clones and leaves some out. V and J calls and clone size follow that table, whereas D and trimming were derived from the DNA. Of 98,000 or so clones listed, around 82% are singletons. The germline V gene has CDR1 SGHTA and CDR2 FQGTGA. This CDR3 region has 15 residues. V lost 3 bases, J lost 6 bases, and 4 bases stayed unmatched. The rearrangement links TRBV7-3 to TRBJ2-1, with 11 bases matching TRBD1. The sequenced material came from peripheral blood. The sequence came from a man between 60 and 75 years old with acute or convalescent COVID-19. CDR3 coding DNA: TGTGCCAGCAGCTTCGGCGGGACAGGGGGCAATGAGCAGTTCTTC. It is translated as CASSFGGTGGNEQFF.